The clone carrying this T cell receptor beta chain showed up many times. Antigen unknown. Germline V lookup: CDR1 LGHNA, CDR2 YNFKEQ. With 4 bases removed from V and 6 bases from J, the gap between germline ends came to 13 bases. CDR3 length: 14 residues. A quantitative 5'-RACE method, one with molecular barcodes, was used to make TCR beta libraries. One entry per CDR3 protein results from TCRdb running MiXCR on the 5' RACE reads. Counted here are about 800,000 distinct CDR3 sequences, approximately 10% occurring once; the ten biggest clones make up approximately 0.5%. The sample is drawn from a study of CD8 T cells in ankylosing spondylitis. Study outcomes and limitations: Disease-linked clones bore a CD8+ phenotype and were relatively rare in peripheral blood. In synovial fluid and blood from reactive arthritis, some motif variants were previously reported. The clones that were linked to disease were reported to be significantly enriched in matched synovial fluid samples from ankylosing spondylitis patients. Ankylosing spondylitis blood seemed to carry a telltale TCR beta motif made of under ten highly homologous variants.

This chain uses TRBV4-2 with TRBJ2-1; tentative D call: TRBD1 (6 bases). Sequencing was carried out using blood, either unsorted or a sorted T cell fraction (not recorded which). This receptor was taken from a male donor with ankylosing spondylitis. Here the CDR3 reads CASSRGQGRNEQFF. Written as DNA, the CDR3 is TGTGCCAGCAGCCGGGGGCAGGGCCGCAATGAGCAGTTCTTC.